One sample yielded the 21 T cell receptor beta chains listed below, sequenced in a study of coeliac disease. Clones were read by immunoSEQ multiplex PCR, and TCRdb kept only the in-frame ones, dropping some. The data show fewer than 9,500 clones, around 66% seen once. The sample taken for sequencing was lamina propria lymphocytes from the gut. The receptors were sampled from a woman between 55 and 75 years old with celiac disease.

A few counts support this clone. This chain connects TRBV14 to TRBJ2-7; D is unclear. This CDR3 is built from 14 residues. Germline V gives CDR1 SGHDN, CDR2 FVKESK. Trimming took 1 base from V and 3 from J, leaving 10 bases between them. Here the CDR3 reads CASSQGNHNYEQYF. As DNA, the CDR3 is TGTGCCAGCAGCCAAGGCAACCACAACTACGAGCAGTACTTC.

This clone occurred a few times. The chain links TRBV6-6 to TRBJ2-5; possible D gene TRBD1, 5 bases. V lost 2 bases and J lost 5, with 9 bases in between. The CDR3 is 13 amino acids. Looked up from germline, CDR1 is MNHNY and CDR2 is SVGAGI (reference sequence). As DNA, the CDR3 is TGTGCCAGCAGTTACGGGGCAGAGGAGACCCAGTACTTC. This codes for CASSYGAEETQYF.

DNA for the CDR3: TGTGCCTGGAGGCCCCAGGCGGGGGGTCTGAATGAGCAGTTCTTC. The encoded protein is CAWRPQAGGLNEQFF. The chain links TRBV30 to TRBJ2-1; 8 positions match TRBD2. The CDR3 has 15 amino acids. V lost 3 bases to trimming and J lost 7 bases; unmatched junction nucleotides: 11. Looked up from germline, CDR1 is GTSNPN and CDR2 is SVGIG (reference sequence).

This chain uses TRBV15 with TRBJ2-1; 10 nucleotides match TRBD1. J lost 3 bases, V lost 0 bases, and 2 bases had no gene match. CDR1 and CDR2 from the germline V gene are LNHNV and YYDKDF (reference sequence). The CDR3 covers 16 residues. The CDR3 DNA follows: TGTGCCACCAGCAGAGATGGGACAGGGGTCTACAATGAGCAGTTCTTC. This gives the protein CATSRDGTGVYNEQFF.

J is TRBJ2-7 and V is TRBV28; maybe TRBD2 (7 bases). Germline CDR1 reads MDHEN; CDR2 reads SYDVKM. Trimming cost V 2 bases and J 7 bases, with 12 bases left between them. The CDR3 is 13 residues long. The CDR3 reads CASSLVQGGEQYF. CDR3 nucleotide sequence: TGTGCCAGCAGTTTAGTACAGGGAGGGGAGCAGTACTTC.

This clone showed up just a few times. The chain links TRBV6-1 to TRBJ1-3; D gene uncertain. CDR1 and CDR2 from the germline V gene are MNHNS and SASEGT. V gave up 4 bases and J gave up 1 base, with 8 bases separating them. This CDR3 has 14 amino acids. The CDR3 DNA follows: TGTGCCAGCAGTGGATGGACTTCTGGAAACACCATATATTTT. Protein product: CASSGWTSGNTIYF.

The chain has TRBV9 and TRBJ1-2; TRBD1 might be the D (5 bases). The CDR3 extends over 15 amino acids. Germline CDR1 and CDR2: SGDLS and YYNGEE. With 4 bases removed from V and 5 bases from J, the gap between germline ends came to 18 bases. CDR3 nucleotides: TGTGCCAGCAGCTCGAAGGCCGCGGGACTGTATGGCTACACCTTC. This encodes CASSSKAAGLYGYTF.

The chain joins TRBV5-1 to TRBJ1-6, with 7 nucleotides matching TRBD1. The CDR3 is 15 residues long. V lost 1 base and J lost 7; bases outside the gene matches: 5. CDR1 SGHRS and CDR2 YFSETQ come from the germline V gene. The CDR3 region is CASSLYAGGNSPLHF. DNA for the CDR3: TGCGCCAGCAGCTTGTATGCAGGGGGGAATTCACCCCTCCACTTT.

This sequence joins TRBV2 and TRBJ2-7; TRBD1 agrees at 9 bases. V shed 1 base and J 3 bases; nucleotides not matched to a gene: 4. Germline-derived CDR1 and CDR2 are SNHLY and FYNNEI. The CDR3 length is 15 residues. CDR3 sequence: CASSEGGTGRYEQYF. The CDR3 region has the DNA TGTGCCAGCAGTGAAGGCGGGACAGGGCGCTACGAGCAGTACTTC.

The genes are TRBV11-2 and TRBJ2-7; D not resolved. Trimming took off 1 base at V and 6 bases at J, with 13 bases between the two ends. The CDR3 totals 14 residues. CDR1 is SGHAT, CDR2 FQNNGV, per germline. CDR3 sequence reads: CASSLVVRESEQYF. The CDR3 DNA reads TGTGCCAGCAGCTTAGTGGTGAGAGAGAGCGAGCAGTACTTC. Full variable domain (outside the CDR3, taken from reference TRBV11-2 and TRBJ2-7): EAGVAQSPRYKIIEKRQSVAFWCNPISGHATLYWYQQILGQGPKLLIQFQNNGVVDDSQLPKDRFSAERLKGVDSTLKIQPAKLEDSAVYLCASSLVVRESEQYFGPGTRLTVT.

In nucleotides, the CDR3 is TGTGCCAGTAGTATAGTATTGGCGGGGGGGCCGTATGAGCAGTTCTTC. Its translation is CASSIVLAGGPYEQFF. The chain uses TRBV19 and TRBJ2-1, with 9 bases identical to TRBD2. In germline, CDR1 is LNHDA, CDR2 SQIVND (reference sequence). This CDR3 region has 16 residues. J lost 8 bases, V lost 1 base, and 9 bases had no gene match.

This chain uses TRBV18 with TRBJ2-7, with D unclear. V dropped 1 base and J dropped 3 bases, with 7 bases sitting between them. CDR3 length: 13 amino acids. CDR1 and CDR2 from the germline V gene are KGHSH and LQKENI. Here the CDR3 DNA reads TGTGCCAGCTCACCACGGCGGAGCTACGAGCAGTACTTC. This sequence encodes CASSPRRSYEQYF. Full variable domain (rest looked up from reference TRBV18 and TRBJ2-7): NAGVMQNPRHLVRRRGQEARLRCSPMKGHSHVYWYRQLPEEGLKFMVYLQKENIIDESGMPKERFSAEFPKEGPSILRIQQVVRGDSAAYFCASSPRRSYEQYFGPGTRLTVT.

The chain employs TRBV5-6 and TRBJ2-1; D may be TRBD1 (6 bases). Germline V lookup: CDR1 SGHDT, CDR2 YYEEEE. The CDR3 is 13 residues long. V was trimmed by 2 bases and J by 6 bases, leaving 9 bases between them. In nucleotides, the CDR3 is TGTGCCAGCAGCTTAGACAGGTCCAATGAGCAGTTCTTC. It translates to CASSLDRSNEQFF.

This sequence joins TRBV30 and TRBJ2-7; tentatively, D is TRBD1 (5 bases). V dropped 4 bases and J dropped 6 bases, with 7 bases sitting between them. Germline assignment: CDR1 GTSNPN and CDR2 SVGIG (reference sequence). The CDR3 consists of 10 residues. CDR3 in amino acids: CAWKGAEQYF. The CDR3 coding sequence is TGTGCCTGGAAAGGGGCCGAGCAGTACTTC.

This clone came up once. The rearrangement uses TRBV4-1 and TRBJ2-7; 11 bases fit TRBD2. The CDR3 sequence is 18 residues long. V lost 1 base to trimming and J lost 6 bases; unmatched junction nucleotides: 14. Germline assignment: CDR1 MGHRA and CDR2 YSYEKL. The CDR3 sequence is CASSQVAGGFSRRGEQYF. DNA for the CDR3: TGCGCCAGCAGCCAAGTAGCGGGGGGGTTCAGCCGGCGCGGCGAGCAGTACTTC.

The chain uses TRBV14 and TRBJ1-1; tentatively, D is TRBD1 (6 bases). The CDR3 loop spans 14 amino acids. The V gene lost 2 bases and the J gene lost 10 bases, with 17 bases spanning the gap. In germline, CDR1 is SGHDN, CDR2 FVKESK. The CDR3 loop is CASSQPGSKGGAFF. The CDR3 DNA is TGTGCCAGCAGCCAACCGGGATCCAAAGGGGGAGCTTTCTTT.

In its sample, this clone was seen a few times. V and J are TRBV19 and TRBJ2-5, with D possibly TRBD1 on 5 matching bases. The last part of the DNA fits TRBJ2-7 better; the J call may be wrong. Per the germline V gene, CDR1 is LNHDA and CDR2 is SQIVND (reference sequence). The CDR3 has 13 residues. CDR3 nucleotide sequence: TGTGCCAGTAGTATTGGGCAGGGCTACGAGCAGTACTTC. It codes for CASSIGQGYEQYF.

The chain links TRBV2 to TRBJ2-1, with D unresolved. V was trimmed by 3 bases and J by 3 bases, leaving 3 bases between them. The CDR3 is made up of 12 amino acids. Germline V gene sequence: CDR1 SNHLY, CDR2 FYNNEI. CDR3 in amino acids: CASSDGYNEQFF. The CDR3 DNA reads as TGTGCCAGCAGTGACGGCTACAATGAGCAGTTCTTC. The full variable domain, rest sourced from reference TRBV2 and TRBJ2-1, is EPEVTQTPSHQVTQMGQEVILRCVPISNHLYFYWYRQILGQKVEFLVSFYNNEISEKSEIFDDQFSVERPDGSNFTLKIRSTKLEDSAMYFCASSDGYNEQFFGPGTRLTVL.

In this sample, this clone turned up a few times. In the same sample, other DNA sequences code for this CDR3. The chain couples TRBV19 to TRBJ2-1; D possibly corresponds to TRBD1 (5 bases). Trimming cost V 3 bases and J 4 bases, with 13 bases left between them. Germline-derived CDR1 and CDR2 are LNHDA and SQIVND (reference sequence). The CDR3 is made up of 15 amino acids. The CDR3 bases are TGTGCCAGTAGTATCGGGCAGGGTGGTTACAATGAGCAGTTCTTC. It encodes CASSIGQGGYNEQFF.

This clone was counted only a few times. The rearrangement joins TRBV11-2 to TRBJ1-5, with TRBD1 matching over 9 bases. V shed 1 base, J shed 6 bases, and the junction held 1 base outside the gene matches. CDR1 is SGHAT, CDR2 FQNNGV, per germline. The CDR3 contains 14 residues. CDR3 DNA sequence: TGTGCCAGCAGCTTAGGACAGGGGGTTCAGCCCCAGCATTTT. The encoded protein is CASSLGQGVQPQHF.

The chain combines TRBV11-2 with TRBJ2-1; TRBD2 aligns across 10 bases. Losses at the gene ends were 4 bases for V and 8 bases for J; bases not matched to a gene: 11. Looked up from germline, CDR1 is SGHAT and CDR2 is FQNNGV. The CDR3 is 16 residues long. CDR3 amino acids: CASSSSLAGISYEQFF. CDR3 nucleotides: TGTGCCAGCAGCTCCTCACTAGCGGGGATATCGTATGAGCAGTTCTTC.